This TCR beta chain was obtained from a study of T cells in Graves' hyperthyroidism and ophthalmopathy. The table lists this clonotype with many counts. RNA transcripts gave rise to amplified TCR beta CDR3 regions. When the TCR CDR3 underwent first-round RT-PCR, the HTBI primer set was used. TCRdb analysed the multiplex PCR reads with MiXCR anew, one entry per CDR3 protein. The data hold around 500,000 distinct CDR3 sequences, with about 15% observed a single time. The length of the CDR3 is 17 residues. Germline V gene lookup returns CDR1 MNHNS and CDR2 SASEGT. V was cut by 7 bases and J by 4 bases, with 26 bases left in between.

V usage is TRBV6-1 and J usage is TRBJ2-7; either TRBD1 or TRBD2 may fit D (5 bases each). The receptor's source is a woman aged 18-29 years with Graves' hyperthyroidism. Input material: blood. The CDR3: CASTLPRGGPPGYEQYF. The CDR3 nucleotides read TGTGCCAGCACCCTTCCGAGGGGCGGGCCTCCTGGGTACGAGCAGTACTTC.